A selection of T cell receptor beta chains follows, all from one sample in a study of blood T cell repertoires in COVID-19. The protocol was immunoSEQ multiplex PCR, while the TCRdb copy is restricted to in-frame clones and leaves out a portion. The sample consists of 70,000 to 85,000 clones, 86% of them appearing once. Specimen: peripheral blood. All receptors come from a woman between 55 and 75 years old with acute or convalescent COVID-19. Each CDR3 is given without its conserved first and last residue. The D gene is left open where the match is weak. Clone size is shown for a subset of rows, as once, few, many or a class of expanded clone.

>TRBD1|NA|TRBV5-4|TRBJ1-5
ASTRGTATGPYHQPQH
>TRBD1|NA|TRBV3-1/TRBV3-2|TRBJ1-4
ASSGDKGTGQGGEKLF
>NA|NA|TRBV19|TRBJ2-7
ASSKGLSYEQY
>NA|NA|TRBV28|TRBJ1-5
ASSIWTGWGGVQPQH
>NA|NA|TRBV12-3/TRBV12-4|TRBJ1-1
ASSFEGMATAF
>NA|NA|TRBV19|TRBJ1-5
ASNSDRTGNQPQH
>NA|NA|TRBV6-5|TRBJ2-1
ASNRLGAYNEQF
>TRBD1|NA|TRBV9|TRBJ1-1
ASSGQGVSEAF
>NA|NA|TRBV7-3|TRBJ2-2
ASSPGSQNTGELF
>NA|NA|TRBV7-2|TRBJ1-5
ASSLWSGMGNQPQH
>NA|NA|TRBV6-5|TRBJ2-5
ASSPGTSGQTQY
>NA|few|TRBV6-6|TRBJ1-5
ASSPMIQGFKPQH
>TRBD2|NA|TRBV7-2|TRBJ2-2
ASRRTGLAGTGELF
>NA|NA|TRBV10-3|TRBJ1-2
AISESTANYGYT
>NA|few|TRBV18|TRBJ1-1
ASSETGNTEAF
>NA|NA|TRBV4-1|TRBJ1-1
ASSHPGVGTEAF
>TRBD1|NA|TRBV7-6|TRBJ1-1
ASSAGQGGPTEAF
>NA|NA|TRBV28|TRBJ2-7
ASSFPATGQY
>TRBD2|NA|TRBV28|TRBJ2-3
ASSDLRLAGDTQY
>NA|NA|TRBV19|TRBJ1-1
ASSTGGIAEAF
>NA|NA|TRBV7-9|TRBJ1-2
ASSQGVYGYT
>TRBD1|NA|TRBV7-2|TRBJ2-4
ASSPDRVAKNIQY
>TRBD1|NA|TRBV6-5|TRBJ2-7
ASSYFGQGNEQY
>NA|NA|TRBV6-2/TRBV6-3|TRBJ1-2
ASSYDSGDGYT
>NA|NA|TRBV18|TRBJ2-1
ASSPPGPGGYNEQF
>NA|NA|TRBV9|TRBJ2-3
ASSPGNSRNTQY